The 13 T cell receptor beta chains listed next were all sequenced from one sample in a study of identical twins. MiXCR was run by TCRdb on the 5' RACE reads, yielding one entry per CDR3 protein. This table has about 300,000 distinct CDR3 sequences, more than 9% appearing once. This sample also belongs to another study, concerning yellow fever vaccine responses in identical twins.

The material sequenced was CD8+ T cells sorted from blood. The receptors here all came from a woman aged 18-29 years in good health.

The chain joins TRBV12-3 or TRBV12-4 to TRBJ2-2; 14 positions match TRBD2. This CDR3 region has 14 residues. Trimming at V came to 10 bases and at J to 4 bases, leaving 2 bases not matched to a gene. The CDR3, as DNA: TGTGCCACGGGACTAGCGGGAGTCACCGGGGAGCTGTTTTTT. Translating gives CATGLAGVTGELFF.

The chain uses TRBV28 and TRBJ2-7; unclear D gene. The CDR3 runs 12 residues. V lost 8 bases, J lost 0 bases, and 8 bases lay in between. Germline assignment: CDR1 MDHEN and CDR2 SYDVKM. This CDR3 reads CASARPSYEQYF. In DNA form, the CDR3 reads TGTGCCAGCGCCCGGCCCTCCTACGAGCAGTACTTC.

By share of the sample, this clonotype is medium-sized (0.01 to 0.1%). V gene TRBV6-2 or TRBV6-3 combines with J gene TRBJ2-3, with D perhaps matching TRBD2 (5 bases). The germline V and J ends were trimmed by 5 bases and 4 bases, with 13 bases remaining between them. The germline gives CDR1 MNHEY, CDR2 SVGEGT. This CDR3 region has 14 residues. CDR3 DNA: TGTGCCAGCAGTACTAGTTCCGAAGCAGATACGCAGTATTTT. Protein product: CASSTSSEADTQYF.

The sample holds many counts of this clonotype. This chain links TRBV29-1 with TRBJ2-1; D is undetermined. The CDR3 has 10 residues. CDR1 SQVTM and CDR2 ANQGSEA come from the germline V gene. The germline V and J ends were trimmed by 5 bases and 7 bases, with 6 bases remaining between them. The CDR3, as DNA: TGCAGCGTTTGGGAAAATGAGCAGTTCTTC. This translates into CSVWENEQFF.

The rearrangement links TRBV9 to TRBJ2-1, with 9 bases lining up with TRBD2. With V trimmed by 0 bases and J by 9 bases, 10 bases remained unmatched. Looked up from germline, CDR1 is SGDLS and CDR2 is YYNGEE. The CDR3 runs to 16 residues. For the CDR3, the DNA is TGTGCCAGCAGCGTAGTGGCGGGAGGGCCTCTATCTGAGCAGTTCTTC. Translation: CASSVVAGGPLSEQFF.

There are a few counts of this clonotype. The chain recombines TRBV5-5 with TRBJ1-2; D perhaps matches TRBD1 (5 bases). Trimming took off 3 bases at V and 4 bases at J, with 10 bases between the two ends. The CDR3 loop spans 13 amino acids. Per germline, CDR1 SGHKS and CDR2 YYEKEE (reference sequence). For the CDR3, the DNA is TGTGCCAGCAGCTCACAGGAACTCTATGGCTACACCTTC. Translating it yields CASSSQELYGYTF.

This clonotype was observed a few times. V is TRBV7-9 and J is TRBJ2-7; D is uncertain. From germline, CDR1 is SEHNR and CDR2 FQNEAQ (reference sequence). This CDR3 region has 13 residues. Trimming shortened V by 5 bases and J by 7 bases, and 15 bases separated the two germline ends. CDR3 region: CASSPGPFLEQYF. DNA of the CDR3: TGTGCCAGCAGCCCCGGGCCCTTTTTGGAGCAGTACTTC.

This clonotype has a handful of counts. This chain joins TRBV9 and TRBJ2-7; maybe TRBD2 (5 bases). Germline values: CDR1 SGDLS, CDR2 YYNGEE. The CDR3 consists of 15 residues. V lost 2 bases to trimming and J lost 0 bases, with 12 bases between them. CDR3 residues: CASSVASSSSYEQYF. CDR3 nucleotides: TGTGCCAGCAGCGTGGCTAGCTCGAGCTCCTACGAGCAGTACTTC.

This chain uses TRBV19 with TRBJ2-1, with a weak D call TRBD2 (7 bases). The ends were cut back, 2 bases at V and 1 base at J, with 9 bases in the middle. The CDR3 spans 15 residues. Germline CDR1 reads LNHDA; CDR2 reads SQIVND (reference sequence). CDR3 residues: CASSIKGGSYNEQFF. CDR3 in DNA: TGTGCCAGTAGTATAAAGGGGGGGTCCTACAATGAGCAGTTCTTC.

The chain recombines TRBV25-1 with TRBJ2-3; D unclear. CDR1 is MGHDK, CDR2 SYGVNS, per germline. V dropped 7 bases and J dropped 4 bases, with 9 bases sitting between them. The CDR3 has 12 amino acids. CDR3 residues: CASTGGADTQYF. The CDR3 nucleotides are TGTGCCAGCACAGGCGGTGCAGATACGCAGTATTTT.

This sequence joins TRBV20-1 and TRBJ1-4, with D perhaps TRBD1 (6 bases). The V gene lost 3 bases and the J gene lost 0 bases, with 11 bases spanning the gap. Germline assignment: CDR1 DFQATT and CDR2 SNEGSKA (reference sequence). The CDR3 runs to 15 residues. The CDR3 here is CSASRQGTTNEKLFF. The CDR3 bases are TGCAGTGCTAGTCGGCAGGGGACAACTAATGAAAAACTGTTTTTT.

This clonotype was counted ten times or more. The rearrangement links TRBV4-1 to TRBJ2-2; no firm D call. Looked up from germline, CDR1 is MGHRA and CDR2 is YSYEKL. The CDR3 has 16 residues. Trimming took 1 base from V and 4 from J, leaving 13 bases between them. This CDR3 reads CASSQVIEESTGELFF. The CDR3 DNA follows: TGCGCCAGCAGCCAAGTGATAGAGGAAAGCACCGGGGAGCTGTTTTTT.

This clonotype occurred a few times. This chain connects TRBV5-5 to TRBJ2-2, with TRBD1 matching 7 bases. The CDR3 length is 15 residues. Germline loops: CDR1 SGHKS, CDR2 YYEKEE (reference sequence). V lost 4 bases, J lost 11 bases, and 14 bases stayed unmatched. The DNA of the CDR3 is TGTGCCAGCAGCCTGGGACAGCTCAAGAAAGATGAGCTGTTTTTT. This gives the protein CASSLGQLKKDELFF.